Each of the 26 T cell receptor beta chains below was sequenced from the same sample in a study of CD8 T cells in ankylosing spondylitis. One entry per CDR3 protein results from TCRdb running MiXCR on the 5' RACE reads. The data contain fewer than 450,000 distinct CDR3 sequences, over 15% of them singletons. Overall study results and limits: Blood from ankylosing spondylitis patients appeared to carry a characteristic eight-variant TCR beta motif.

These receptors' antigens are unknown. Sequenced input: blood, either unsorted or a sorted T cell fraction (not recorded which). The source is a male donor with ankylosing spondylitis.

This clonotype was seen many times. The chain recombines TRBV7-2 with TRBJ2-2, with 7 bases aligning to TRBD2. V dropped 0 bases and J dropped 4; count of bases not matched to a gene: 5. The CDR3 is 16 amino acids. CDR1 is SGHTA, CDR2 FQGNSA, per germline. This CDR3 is CASSLARAGPTGELFF. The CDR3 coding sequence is TGTGCCAGCAGCTTAGCCAGAGCGGGACCCACCGGGGAGCTGTTTTTT. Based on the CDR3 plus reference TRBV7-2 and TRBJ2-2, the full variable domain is GAGVSQSPSNKVTEKGKDVELRCDPISGHTALYWYRQSLGQGLEFLIYFQGNSAPDKSGLPSDRFSAERTGGSVSTLTIQRTQQEDSAVYLCASSLARAGPTGELFFGEGSRLTVL.

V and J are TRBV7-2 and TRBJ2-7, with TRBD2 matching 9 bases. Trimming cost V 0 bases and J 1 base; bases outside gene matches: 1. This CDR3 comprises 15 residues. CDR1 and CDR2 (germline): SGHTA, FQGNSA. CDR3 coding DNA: TGTGCCAGCAGCTTAGCTAGCGGGGGATCCTACGAGCAGTACTTC. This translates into CASSLASGGSYEQYF.

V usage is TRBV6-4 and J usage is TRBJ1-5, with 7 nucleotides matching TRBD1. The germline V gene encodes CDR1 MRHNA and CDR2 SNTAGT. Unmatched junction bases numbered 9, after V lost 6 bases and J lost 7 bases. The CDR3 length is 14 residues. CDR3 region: CASSHDRVGQPQHF. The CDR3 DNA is TGTGCCAGCAGCCACGACAGGGTTGGGCAGCCCCAGCATTTT.

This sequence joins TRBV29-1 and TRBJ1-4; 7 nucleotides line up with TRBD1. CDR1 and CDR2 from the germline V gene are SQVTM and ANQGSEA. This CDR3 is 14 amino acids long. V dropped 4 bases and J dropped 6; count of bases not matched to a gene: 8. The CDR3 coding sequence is TGCAGCGTTGTAACTGACAGGGAGTATGAAAAACTGTTTTTT. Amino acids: CSVVTDREYEKLFF.

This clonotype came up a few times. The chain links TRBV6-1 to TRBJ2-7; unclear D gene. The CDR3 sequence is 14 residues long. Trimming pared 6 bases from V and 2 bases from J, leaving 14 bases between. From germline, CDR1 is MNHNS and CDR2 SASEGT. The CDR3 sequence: CASRTSARTYEQYF. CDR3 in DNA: TGTGCCAGCAGGACCTCAGCGCGAACCTACGAGCAGTACTTC.

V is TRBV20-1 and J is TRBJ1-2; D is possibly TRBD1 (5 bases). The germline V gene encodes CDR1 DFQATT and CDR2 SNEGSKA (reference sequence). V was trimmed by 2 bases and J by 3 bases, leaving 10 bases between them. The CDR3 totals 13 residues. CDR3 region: CSARPGTDYGYTF. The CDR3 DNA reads TGCAGTGCTAGACCCGGGACGGACTATGGCTACACCTTC.

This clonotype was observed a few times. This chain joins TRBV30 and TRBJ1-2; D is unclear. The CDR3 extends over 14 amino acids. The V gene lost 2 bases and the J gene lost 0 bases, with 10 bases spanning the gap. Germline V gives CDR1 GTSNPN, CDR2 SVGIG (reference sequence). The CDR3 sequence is CAWSFGVANYGYTF. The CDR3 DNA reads TGTGCCTGGAGTTTCGGGGTGGCTAACTATGGCTACACCTTC.

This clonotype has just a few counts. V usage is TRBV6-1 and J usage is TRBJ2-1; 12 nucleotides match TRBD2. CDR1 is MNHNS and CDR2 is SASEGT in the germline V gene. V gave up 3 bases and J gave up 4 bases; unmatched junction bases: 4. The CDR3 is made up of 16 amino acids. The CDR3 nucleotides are TGTGCCAGCAGTGACATGACTAGCGGGAGTTACAATGAGCAGTTCTTC. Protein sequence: CASSDMTSGSYNEQFF.

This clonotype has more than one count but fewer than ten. DNA for the CDR3: TGTGCCAGCAGCGGCGGTCCAGGACTAGCGGGGAACACCGGGGAGCTGTTTTTT. Its protein product is CASSGGPGLAGNTGELFF. The chain carries TRBV9 and TRBJ2-2; 11 bases are a match to TRBD2. CDR3 length: 18 residues. CDR1 is SGDLS and CDR2 is YYNGEE in the germline V gene. Losses at the gene ends were 3 bases for V and 1 base for J; bases not matched to a gene: 8.

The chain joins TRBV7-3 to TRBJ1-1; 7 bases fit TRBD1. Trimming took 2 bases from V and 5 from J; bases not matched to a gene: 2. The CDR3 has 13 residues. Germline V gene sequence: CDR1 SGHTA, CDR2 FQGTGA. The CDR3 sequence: CASSLEQGTEAFF. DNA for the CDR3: TGTGCCAGCAGCTTAGAACAGGGGACTGAAGCTTTCTTT. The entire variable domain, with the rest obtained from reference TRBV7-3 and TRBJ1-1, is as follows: GAGVSQTPSNKVTEKGKYVELRCDPISGHTALYWYRQSLGQGPEFLIYFQGTGAADDSGLPNDRFFAVRPEGSVSTLKIQRTERGDSAVYLCASSLEQGTEAFFGQGTRLTVV.

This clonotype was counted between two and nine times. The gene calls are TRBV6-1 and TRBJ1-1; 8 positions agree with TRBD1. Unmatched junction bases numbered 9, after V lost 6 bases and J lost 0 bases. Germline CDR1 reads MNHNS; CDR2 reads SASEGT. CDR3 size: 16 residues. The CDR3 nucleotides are TGTGCCAGCAGAGCACGACAGGGGATGGTGAACACTGAAGCTTTCTTT. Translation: CASRARQGMVNTEAFF.

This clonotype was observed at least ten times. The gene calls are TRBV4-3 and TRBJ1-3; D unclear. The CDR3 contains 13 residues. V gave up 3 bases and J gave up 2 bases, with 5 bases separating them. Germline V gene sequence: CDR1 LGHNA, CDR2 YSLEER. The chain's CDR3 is CASSQETGNTIYF. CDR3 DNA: TGCGCCAGCAGCCAGGAAACTGGAAACACCATATATTTT.

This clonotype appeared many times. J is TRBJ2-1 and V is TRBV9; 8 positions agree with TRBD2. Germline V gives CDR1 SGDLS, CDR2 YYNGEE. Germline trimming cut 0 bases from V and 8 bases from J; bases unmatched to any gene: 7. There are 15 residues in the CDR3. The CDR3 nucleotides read TGTGCCAGCAGCGTAGAAAGCGGGAGATGGGATGAGCAGTTCTTC. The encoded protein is CASSVESGRWDEQFF.

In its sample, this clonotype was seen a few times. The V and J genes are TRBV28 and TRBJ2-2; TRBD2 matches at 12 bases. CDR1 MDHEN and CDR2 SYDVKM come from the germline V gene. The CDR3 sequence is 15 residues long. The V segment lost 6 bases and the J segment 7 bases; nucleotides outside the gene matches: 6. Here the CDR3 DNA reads TGTGCCAGCAGCACTAGCGGGAGGCCCTTCGGGGAGCTGTTTTTT. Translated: CASSTSGRPFGELFF.

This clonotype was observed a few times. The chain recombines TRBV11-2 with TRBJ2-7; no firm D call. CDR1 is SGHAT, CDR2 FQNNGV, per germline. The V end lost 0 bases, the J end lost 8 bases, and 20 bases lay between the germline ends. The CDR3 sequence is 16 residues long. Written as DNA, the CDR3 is TGTGCCAGCAGCTTAGATCGAGGCAGGATACCTATGAAGCAGTACTTC. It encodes CASSLDRGRIPMKQYF.

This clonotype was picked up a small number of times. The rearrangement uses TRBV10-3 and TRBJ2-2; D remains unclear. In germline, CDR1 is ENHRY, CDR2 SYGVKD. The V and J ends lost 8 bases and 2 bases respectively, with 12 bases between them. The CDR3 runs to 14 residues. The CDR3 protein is CAISPAPNTGELFF. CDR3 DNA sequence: TGTGCCATCTCCCCAGCGCCCAACACCGGGGAGCTGTTTTTT.

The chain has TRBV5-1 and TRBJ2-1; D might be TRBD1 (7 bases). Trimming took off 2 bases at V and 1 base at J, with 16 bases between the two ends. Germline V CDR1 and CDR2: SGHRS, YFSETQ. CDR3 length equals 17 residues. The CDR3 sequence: CASSFNVGGQSYNEQFF. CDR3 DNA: TGCGCCAGCAGCTTTAACGTGGGGGGACAGTCCTACAATGAGCAGTTCTTC.

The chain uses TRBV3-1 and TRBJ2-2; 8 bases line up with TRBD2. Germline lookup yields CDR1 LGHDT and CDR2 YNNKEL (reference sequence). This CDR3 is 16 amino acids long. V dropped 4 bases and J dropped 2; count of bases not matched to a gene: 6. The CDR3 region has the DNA TGTGCCAGCAGCCTACAAGGGACTAGTAACACCGGGGAGCTGTTTTTT. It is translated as CASSLQGTSNTGELFF.

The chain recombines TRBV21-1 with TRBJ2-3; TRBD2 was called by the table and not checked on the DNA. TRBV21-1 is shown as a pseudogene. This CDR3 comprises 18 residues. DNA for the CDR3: TGTGCCAGCAGCAAAGGAGAGACTAGCGTCGAGCGCACAGATACGCAGTATTTT. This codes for CASSKGETSVERTDTQYF.

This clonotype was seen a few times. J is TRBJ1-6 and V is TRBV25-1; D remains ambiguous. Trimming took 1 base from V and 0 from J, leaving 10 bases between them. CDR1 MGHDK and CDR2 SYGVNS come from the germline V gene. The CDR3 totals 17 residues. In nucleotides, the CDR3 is TGTGCCAGCAGTGAATTGGGGTCGAGCTCCTATAATTCACCCCTCCACTTT. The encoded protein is CASSELGSSSYNSPLHF.

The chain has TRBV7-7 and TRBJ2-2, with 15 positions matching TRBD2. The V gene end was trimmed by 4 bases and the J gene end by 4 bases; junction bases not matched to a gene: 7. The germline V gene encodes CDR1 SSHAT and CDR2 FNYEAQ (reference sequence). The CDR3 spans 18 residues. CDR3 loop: CASSSGLAGGPGTGELFF. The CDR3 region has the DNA TGTGCCAGCAGCTCCGGACTAGCGGGAGGGCCGGGCACCGGGGAGCTGTTTTTT.

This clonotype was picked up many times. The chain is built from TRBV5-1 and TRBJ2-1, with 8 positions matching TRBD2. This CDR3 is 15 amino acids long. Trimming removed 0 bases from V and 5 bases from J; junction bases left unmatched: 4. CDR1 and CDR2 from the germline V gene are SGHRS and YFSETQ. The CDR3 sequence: CASSLVNGGDNEQFF. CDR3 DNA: TGCGCCAGCAGCTTGGTTAACGGGGGGGACAATGAGCAGTTCTTC.

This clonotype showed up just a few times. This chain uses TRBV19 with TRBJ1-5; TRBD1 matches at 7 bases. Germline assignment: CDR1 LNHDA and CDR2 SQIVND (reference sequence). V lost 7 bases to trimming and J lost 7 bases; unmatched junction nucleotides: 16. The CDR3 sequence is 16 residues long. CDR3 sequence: CASKKGQFESGQPQHF. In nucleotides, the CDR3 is TGTGCCAGTAAAAAGGGACAGTTCGAATCGGGACAGCCCCAGCATTTT.

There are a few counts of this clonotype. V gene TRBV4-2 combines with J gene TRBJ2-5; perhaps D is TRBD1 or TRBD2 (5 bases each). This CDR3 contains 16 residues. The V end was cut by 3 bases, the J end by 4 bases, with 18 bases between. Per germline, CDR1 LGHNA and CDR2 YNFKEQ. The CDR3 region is CASSHPGTTTPETQYF. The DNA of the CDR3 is TGTGCCAGCAGCCACCCAGGGACCACCACCCCAGAGACCCAGTACTTC.

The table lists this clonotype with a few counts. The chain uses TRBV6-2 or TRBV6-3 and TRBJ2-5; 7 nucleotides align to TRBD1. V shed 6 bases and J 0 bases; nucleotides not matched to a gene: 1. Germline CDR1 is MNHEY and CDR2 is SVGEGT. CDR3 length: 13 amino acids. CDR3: CASRQGNQETQYF. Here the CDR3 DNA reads TGTGCCAGCAGACAGGGGAACCAAGAGACCCAGTACTTC.

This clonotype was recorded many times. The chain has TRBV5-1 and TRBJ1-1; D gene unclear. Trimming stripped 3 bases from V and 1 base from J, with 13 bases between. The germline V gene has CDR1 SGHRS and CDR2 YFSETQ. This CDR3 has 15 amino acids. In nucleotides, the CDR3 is TGCGCCAGCAGCTCCAAGACAAACCCGAACACTGAAGCTTTCTTT. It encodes CASSSKTNPNTEAFF.